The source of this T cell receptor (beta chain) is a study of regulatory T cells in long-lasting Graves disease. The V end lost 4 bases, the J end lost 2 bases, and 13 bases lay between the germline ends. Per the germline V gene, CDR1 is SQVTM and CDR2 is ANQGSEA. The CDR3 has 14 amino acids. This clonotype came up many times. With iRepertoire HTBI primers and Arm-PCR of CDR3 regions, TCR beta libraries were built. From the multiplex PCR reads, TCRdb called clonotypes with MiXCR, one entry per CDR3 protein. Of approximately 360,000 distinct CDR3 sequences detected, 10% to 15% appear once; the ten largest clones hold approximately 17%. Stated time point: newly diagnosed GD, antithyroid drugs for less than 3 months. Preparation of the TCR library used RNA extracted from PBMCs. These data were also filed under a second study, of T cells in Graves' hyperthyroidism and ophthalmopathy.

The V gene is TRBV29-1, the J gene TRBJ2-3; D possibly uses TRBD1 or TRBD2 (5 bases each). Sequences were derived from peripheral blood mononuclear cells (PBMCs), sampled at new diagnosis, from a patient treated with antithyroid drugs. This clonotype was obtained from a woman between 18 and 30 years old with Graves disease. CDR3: CSVGMGETTDTQYF. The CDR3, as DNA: TGCAGCGTTGGAATGGGGGAGACCACAGATACGCAGTATTTT.